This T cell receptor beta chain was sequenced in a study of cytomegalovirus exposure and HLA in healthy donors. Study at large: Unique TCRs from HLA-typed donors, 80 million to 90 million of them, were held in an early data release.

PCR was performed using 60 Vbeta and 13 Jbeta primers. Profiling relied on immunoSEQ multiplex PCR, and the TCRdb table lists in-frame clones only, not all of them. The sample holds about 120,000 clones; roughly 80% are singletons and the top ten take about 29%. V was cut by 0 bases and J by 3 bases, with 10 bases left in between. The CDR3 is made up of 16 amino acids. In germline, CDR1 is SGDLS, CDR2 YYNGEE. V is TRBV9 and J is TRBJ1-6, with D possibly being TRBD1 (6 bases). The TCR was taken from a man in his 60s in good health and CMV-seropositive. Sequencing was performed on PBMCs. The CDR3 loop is CASSVAAGDYNSPLHF. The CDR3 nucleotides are TGTGCCAGCAGCGTAGCGGCAGGGGACTATAATTCACCCCTCCACTTT.